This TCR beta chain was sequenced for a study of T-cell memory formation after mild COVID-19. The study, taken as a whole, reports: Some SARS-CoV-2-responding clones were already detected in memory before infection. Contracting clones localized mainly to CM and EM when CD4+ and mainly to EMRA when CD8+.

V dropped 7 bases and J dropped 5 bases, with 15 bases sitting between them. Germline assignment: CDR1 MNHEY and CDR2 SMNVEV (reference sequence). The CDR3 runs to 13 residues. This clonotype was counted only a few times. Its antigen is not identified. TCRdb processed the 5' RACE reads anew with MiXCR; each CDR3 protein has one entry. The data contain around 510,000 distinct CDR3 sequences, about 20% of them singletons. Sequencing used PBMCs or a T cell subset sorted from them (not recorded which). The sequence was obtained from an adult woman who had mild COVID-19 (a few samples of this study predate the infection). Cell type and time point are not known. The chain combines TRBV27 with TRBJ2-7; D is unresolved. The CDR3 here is CASTSRPWHEQYF. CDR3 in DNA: TGTGCCAGCACCTCCCGCCCCTGGCACGAGCAGTACTTC.